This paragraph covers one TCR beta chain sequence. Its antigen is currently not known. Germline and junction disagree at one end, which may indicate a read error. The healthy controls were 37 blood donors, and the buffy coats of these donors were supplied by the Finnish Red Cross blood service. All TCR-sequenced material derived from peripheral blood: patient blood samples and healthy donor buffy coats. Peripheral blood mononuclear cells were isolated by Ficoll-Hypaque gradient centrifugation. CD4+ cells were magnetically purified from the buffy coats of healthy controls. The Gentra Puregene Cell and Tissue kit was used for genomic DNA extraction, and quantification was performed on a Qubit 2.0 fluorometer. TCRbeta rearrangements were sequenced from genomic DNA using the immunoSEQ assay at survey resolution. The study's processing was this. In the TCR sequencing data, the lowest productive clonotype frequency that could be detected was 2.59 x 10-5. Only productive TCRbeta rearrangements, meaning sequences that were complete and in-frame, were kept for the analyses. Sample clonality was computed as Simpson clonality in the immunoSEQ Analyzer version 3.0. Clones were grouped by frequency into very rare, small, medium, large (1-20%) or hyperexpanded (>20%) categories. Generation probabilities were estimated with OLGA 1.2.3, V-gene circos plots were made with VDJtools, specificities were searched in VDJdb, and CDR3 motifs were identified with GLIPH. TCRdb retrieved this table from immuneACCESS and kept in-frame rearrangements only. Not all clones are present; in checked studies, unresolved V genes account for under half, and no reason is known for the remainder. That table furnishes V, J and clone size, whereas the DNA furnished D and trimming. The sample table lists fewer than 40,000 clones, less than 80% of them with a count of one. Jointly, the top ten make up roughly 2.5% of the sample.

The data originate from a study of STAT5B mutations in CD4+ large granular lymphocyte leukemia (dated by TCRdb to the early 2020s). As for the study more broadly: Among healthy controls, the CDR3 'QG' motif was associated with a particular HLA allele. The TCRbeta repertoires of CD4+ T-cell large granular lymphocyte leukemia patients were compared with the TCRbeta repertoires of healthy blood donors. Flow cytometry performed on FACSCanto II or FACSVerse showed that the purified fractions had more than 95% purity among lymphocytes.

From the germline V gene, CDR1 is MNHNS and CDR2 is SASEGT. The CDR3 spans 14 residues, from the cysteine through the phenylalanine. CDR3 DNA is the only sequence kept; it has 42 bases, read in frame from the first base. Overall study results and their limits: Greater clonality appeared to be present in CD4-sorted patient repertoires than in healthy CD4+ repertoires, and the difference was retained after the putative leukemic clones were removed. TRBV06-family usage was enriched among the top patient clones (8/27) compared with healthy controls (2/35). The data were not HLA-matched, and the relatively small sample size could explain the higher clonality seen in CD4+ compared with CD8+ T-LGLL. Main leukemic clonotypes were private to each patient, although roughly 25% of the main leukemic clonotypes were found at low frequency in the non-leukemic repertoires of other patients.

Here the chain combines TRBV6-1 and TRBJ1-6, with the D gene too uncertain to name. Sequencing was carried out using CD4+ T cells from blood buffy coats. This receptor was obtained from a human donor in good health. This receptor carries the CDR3 CASREESSGSPLHF. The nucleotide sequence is TGTGCCAGCAGGGAAGAAAGCTCAGGTTCACCCCTCCACTTT.